The 21 T cell receptor beta chains given below trace back to one sample, sequenced in a study of blood T cell repertoires in COVID-19. Clones were read by immunoSEQ multiplex PCR, and TCRdb kept only the in-frame ones, dropping some. Seen here are about 220,000 clones, about nine tenths observed once, and the top ten hold over 3%. Sequencing was performed on PBMCs or T cells enriched from blood (not recorded which). The receptors were gathered from a woman between 40 and 50 years old with acute COVID-19.

The chain recombines TRBV13 with TRBJ2-5; D is possibly TRBD2 (7 bases). Deletions cut 2 bases from V and 1 base from J, with 8 bases between. The V gene's germline CDR1 is PRHDT and CDR2 FYEKMQ (reference sequence). The CDR3 runs 14 residues. CDR3 residues: CASSLRGGQETQYF. CDR3 nucleotides: TGTGCCAGCAGCTTAAGGGGGGGCCAAGAGACCCAGTACTTC.

This clone has just one count. The chain carries TRBV2 and TRBJ2-1; possible D gene TRBD2, 5 bases. With 1 base removed from V and 7 bases from J, the gap between germline ends came to 17 bases. Per germline, CDR1 SNHLY and CDR2 FYNNEI. The CDR3 runs to 16 residues. The CDR3, as DNA: TGTGCCAGCAGTGAAGGAGCAGCAGGAGGAGGTAATGAGCAGTTCTTC. Translating gives CASSEGAAGGGNEQFF.

A remark on this clone: One junction end does not reproduce the germline sequence, and a read error may be involved. This chain joins TRBV4-1 and TRBJ1-6, with D unresolved. The CDR3 has 13 residues. Germline CDR1 MGHRA, CDR2 YSYEKL. The CDR3 DNA reads TGCGCCAGCAGCCAAGATCTGGGCCCACCCATCCACTTT. It codes for CASSQDLGPPIHF.

The rearrangement joins TRBV2 to TRBJ1-6, with TRBD1 as a possible D gene (5 bases). V lost 6 bases to trimming and J lost 2 bases, with 11 bases between them. The germline V gene encodes CDR1 SNHLY and CDR2 FYNNEI. The CDR3 is made up of 15 amino acids. The CDR3, as DNA: TGTGCCAGCAGGAGGGGAGGCACCTATAATTCACCCCTCCACTTT. Translation gives CASRRGGTYNSPLHF.

This clone has more than one count but fewer than ten. This chain links TRBV5-4 with TRBJ1-4, with D unclear. V lost 3 bases to trimming and J lost 8 bases, with 14 bases between them. Germline CDR1 reads SGHNT; CDR2 reads YYREEE (reference sequence). This CDR3 has 14 amino acids. Here the CDR3 reads CASSSAKSSEKLFF. CDR3 DNA: TGTGCCAGCAGCTCCGCAAAGAGCTCCGAAAAACTGTTTTTT.

J is TRBJ1-1 and V is TRBV27; TRBD1 matches 7 bases. Germline V gives CDR1 MNHEY, CDR2 SMNVEV (reference sequence). V shed 6 bases, J shed 1 base, and the junction held 5 bases outside the gene matches. The CDR3 has 14 amino acids. The CDR3 region is CASSPGQQNTEAFF. The CDR3 nucleotides are TGTGCCAGCAGCCCGGGACAGCAGAACACTGAAGCTTTCTTT.

The chain carries TRBV18 and TRBJ1-2; 7 bases map to TRBD1. Per the germline V gene, CDR1 is KGHSH and CDR2 is LQKENI. CDR3 length: 14 amino acids. V gave up 3 bases and J gave up 2 bases; unmatched junction bases: 3. The CDR3 loop reads CASSPGQANYGYTF. CDR3 nucleotide sequence: TGTGCCAGCTCACCTGGACAGGCGAACTATGGCTACACCTTC.

CDR3: CASSYHTGGENGYTF. The CDR3 coding sequence is TGTGCCAGCAGTTATCATACAGGGGGCGAAAATGGCTACACCTTC. The chain combines TRBV6-6 with TRBJ1-2, with 9 bases identical to TRBD1. CDR3 length equals 15 residues. V was clipped by 3 bases and J by 6 bases; unmatched bases: 8. The germline CDR1 and CDR2 sequences are MNHNY and SVGAGI (reference sequence).

This chain uses TRBV5-1 with TRBJ1-1; D call uncertain. The CDR3 extends over 14 amino acids. V was shortened by 2 bases and J by 7 bases, with 15 bases between the two germline ends. The germline CDR1 and CDR2 sequences are SGHRS and YFSETQ. The CDR3 region is CASSLEEGDFEAFF. CDR3 sequence (DNA): TGCGCCAGCAGCTTAGAGGAGGGAGATTTTGAAGCTTTCTTT. The full variable domain, rest sourced from reference TRBV5-1 and TRBJ1-1, is KAGVTQTPRYLIKTRGQQVTLSCSPISGHRSVSWYQQTPGQGLQFLFEYFSETQRNKGNFPGRFSGRQFSNSRSEMNVSTLELGDSALYLCASSLEEGDFEAFFGQGTRLTVV.

This clone has a single count. V is TRBV5-1 and J is TRBJ2-1; TRBD1 matches at 11 bases. CDR1 is SGHRS, CDR2 YFSETQ, per germline. V dropped 0 bases and J dropped 0; count of bases not matched to a gene: 11. The CDR3 contains 20 residues. CDR3 protein: CASSLGTGGLVPSSYNEQFF. The CDR3 nucleotides are TGCGCCAGCAGCTTGGGGACAGGGGGCCTCGTACCTAGCTCCTACAATGAGCAGTTCTTC.

Only a few counts were recorded for this clone. The V gene is TRBV30, the J gene TRBJ1-3; D gene uncertain. The CDR3 runs to 15 residues. From germline, CDR1 is GTSNPN and CDR2 SVGIG (reference sequence). V was shortened by 2 bases and J by 6 bases, with 17 bases between the two germline ends. CDR3 DNA sequence: TGTGCCTGGAGTTATAGCCGCACGTCGAAAAACACCATATATTTT. Translating it yields CAWSYSRTSKNTIYF.

The chain carries TRBV5-4 and TRBJ1-1; D remains unclear. Germline CDR1 SGHNT, CDR2 YYREEE (reference sequence). The CDR3 loop spans 14 amino acids. V lost 0 bases to trimming and J lost 6 bases, with 12 bases between them. CDR3 sequence: CASSLGGIAAEAFF. The DNA of the CDR3 is TGTGCCAGCAGCTTGGGAGGGATCGCCGCTGAAGCTTTCTTT.

The CDR3 reads CASSPWREVNTEAFF. The CDR3 DNA reads TGTGCCAGCTCACCATGGCGGGAAGTGAACACTGAAGCTTTCTTT. V usage is TRBV18 and J usage is TRBJ1-1; D is uncertain. The CDR3 is 15 amino acids. V lost 2 bases, J lost 0 bases, and 10 bases lay in between. The germline V gene has CDR1 KGHSH and CDR2 LQKENI.

The rearrangement joins TRBV24-1 to TRBJ1-2, with no clear D. Deletions cut 1 base from V and 2 bases from J, with 7 bases between. Germline V gene sequence: CDR1 KGHDR, CDR2 SFDVKD. The CDR3 runs 14 residues. The CDR3 here is CATSDLLRNYGYTF. The CDR3 coding sequence is TGTGCCACCAGTGATTTACTGAGGAACTATGGCTACACCTTC.

The rearrangement links TRBV18 to TRBJ1-1; D may be TRBD1 (6 bases). V shed 2 bases and J shed 0 bases, with 19 bases lying between them. The germline V gene encodes CDR1 KGHSH and CDR2 LQKENI. CDR3 size: 18 residues. CDR3 residues: CASSPSAPTGLMNTEAFF. CDR3 coding DNA: TGTGCCAGCTCACCATCGGCTCCGACAGGTCTCATGAACACTGAAGCTTTCTTT.

The DNA of the CDR3 is TGTGCCAGCAGCACTAATCACCAAGAGACCCAGTACTTC. Protein product: CASSTNHQETQYF. V and J are TRBV12-3 or TRBV12-4 and TRBJ2-5; D call uncertain. The CDR3 sequence is 13 residues long. Trimming took off 6 bases at V and 0 bases at J, with 8 bases between the two ends.

In DNA, the CDR3 is TGTGCCAGTAGTACGGACAGGGGGCTAGGAAAATTATTCAATCAGCCCCAGCATTTT. Amino acids: CASSTDRGLGKLFNQPQHF. The chain joins TRBV19 to TRBJ1-5; 11 bases align to TRBD1. V shed 4 bases and J 3 bases; nucleotides not matched to a gene: 14. Germline V CDR1 and CDR2: LNHDA, SQIVND (reference sequence). There are 19 residues in the CDR3.

The V call is TRBV7-9, the J call TRBJ2-5; possible D gene TRBD2, 5 bases. Trimming cost V 7 bases and J 5 bases, with 17 bases left between them. The CDR3 contains 14 residues. Per the germline V gene, CDR1 is SEHNR and CDR2 is FQNEAQ (reference sequence). The CDR3 loop is CASTPPGSGETQYF. The DNA for the CDR3 is TGTGCCAGCACCCCTCCGGGGAGTGGTGAGACCCAGTACTTC.

The genes are TRBV5-4 and TRBJ2-2; D ambiguous. Per germline, CDR1 SGHNT and CDR2 YYREEE (reference sequence). This CDR3 is 14 amino acids long. V lost 1 base and J lost 1, with 5 bases in between. The CDR3 nucleotides are TGTGCCAGCAGCTTGTTACAGAACACCGGGGAGCTGTTTTTT. Translated: CASSLLQNTGELFF.

The rearrangement joins TRBV15 to TRBJ1-6; possibly TRBD1 for D (5 bases). The CDR3 contains 15 residues. CDR1 and CDR2 from the germline V gene are LNHNV and YYDKDF (reference sequence). The ends were cut back, 5 bases at V and 0 bases at J, with 8 bases in the middle. CDR3 bases: TGTGCCACCAGCGGGGGGAGCTCCTATAATTCACCCCTCCACTTT. Translated, it gives CATSGGSSYNSPLHF.

The chain links TRBV19 to TRBJ1-5; tentatively, D is TRBD1 (6 bases). Germline CDR1 and CDR2: LNHDA and SQIVND (reference sequence). The V and J ends lost 3 bases and 7 bases respectively, with 10 bases between them. The CDR3 covers 13 residues. The DNA of the CDR3 is TGTGCCAGTAGTATGGACAGAAACCAGCCCCAGCATTTT. This gives the protein CASSMDRNQPQHF.